This TCR beta chain was obtained from a study of cytomegalovirus exposure and HLA in healthy donors. At the level of the study: Clustering assigned over 70% of the 350 to 400 genotyped donors to the Caucasian-associated ancestry cluster.

PCR used 60 Vbeta primers and 13 Jbeta primers. The protocol was immunoSEQ multiplex PCR, while the TCRdb copy is restricted to in-frame clones and leaves out a portion. The sample holds roughly 98,000 clones, roughly 79% seen once. V lost 4 bases and J 3 bases, leaving 7 bases between the germline ends. Per the germline V gene, CDR1 is GTSNPN and CDR2 is SVGIG (reference sequence). The CDR3 totals 11 residues. Whole-study results and caveats: At a 0.05 false discovery rate, a later analysis found 18,000 or so TCR beta sequences to be associated with HLA alleles. The number of N-insertions in an Asian-associated ancestry cluster was reportedly below the 666-donor mean in a later analysis.

Points on this clone: Its antigen remains unknown.

The donors, nominally healthy at sampling, likely had unrecorded immune exposures. The sample comprised PBMCs. The TCR sequence derives from a woman aged 70 to 79 in good health and CMV-seropositive. The J gene is TRBJ2-7, the V gene TRBV30; D gene unclear. The CDR3 DNA reads as TGTGCCTGGACTTTGAGCTACGAGCAGTACTTC. It specifies CAWTLSYEQYF.